This TCR delta chain was sequenced in a study of gamma-delta chains in newborns, infants, children. Study background: Innate gammadelta T cells reportedly expand polyclonally right after birth, driven by microbial exposure, per the title.

This clone is deemed medium-sized. TCRdb redid clone calling on the reads using CATT. The table shows 2,200 or so delta-chain clones, with roughly 1.5% occurring only once. V lost 3 bases, J lost 5 bases, and 43 bases lay in between. This CDR3 has 24 amino acids. Germline V gene data show CDR1 as TSWWSYY and CDR2 as QGS. This clonotype originated in a child who was a newborn, infant or young child, either healthy, febrile or measles-vaccinated (not recorded which). The rearrangement links TRDV1 to TRDJ1; D is perhaps TRDD2 (6 bases). Sample: blood. CDR3 in DNA: TGTGCTCTTGGGGACCGCATCGACTTCCTTACACGACTTGCTGTGCCTGTCCCGGGTGATAAACTCATCTTT. Translating it yields CALGDRIDFLTRLAVPVPGDKLIF.